This is a list of T cell receptor beta chains from one sample in a study of tumor-infiltrating lymphocytes in primary liver carcinoma. TCRdb re-analysed the multiplex PCR reads in MiXCR, keeping a single row per CDR3 protein. The table records some 100,000 distinct CDR3 sequences, approximately 70% of them present only once. Material: liver tumor tissue from sampling region 2. The receptor source for this set is a woman in her sixties or seventies with primary liver carcinoma and hepatitis B virus infection. The CDR3 runs from the conserved cysteine through the conserved F or W. The D gene is left open where the match is weak. The size field is filled for only some rows; it gives once, few, many or a size class.

clone size	D gene	V gene	J gene	CDR3 DNA	CDR3 protein
NA	NA	TRBV29-1	TRBJ1-1	TGCAGCGTGGCCGGGACAAGAGTGGGGAACACTGAAGCTTTCTTT	CSVAGTRVGNTEAFF
once	NA	TRBV29-1	TRBJ2-6	TGCAGCGTTCATCTGGGAGATGTATCTGGGGCCAACGTCCTGTCTTTC	CSVHLGDVSGANVLSF
NA	NA	TRBV11-3	TRBJ2-1	TGTGCCATCAGCTTAGGAACTAGGGGGAAGCTTGAGCAATTCTTC	CAISLGTRGKLEQFF
NA	NA	TRBV28	TRBJ2-7	TGTGCCAGCAGTTTGTGTGGGGGGCCTTCCGCCGAGCAGTACTTC	CASSLCGGPSAEQYF
many	TRBD1	TRBV4-2	TRBJ1-1	TGTGCCAGCAGCCAAGGGGCCGGGACAGCGAACACTGAAGCTTTCTTT	CASSQGAGTANTEAFF
many	NA	TRBV5-1	TRBJ2-2	TGCGCCAGCAGCCCACTAATACGGACCTTCTCTAACACCGGGGAGCTGTTTTTT	CASSPLIRTFSNTGELFF
NA	TRBD1	TRBV20-1	TRBJ2-3	TGCAGTGCTATCGGGACAGGTGTTTCAGATACGCAGTATTTT	CSAIGTGVSDTQYF
NA	NA	TRBV11-2	TRBJ2-3	TGTGCCGGCAGCTTAGGGACCAGCACAGATACGCGATATTTT	CAGSLGTSTDTRYF
once	TRBD1	TRBV7-9	TRBJ1-2	TGTGCCAGCAGCTCCCCACAGGGGGCGGGTGACTACATCTTC	CASSSPQGAGDYIF
NA	NA	TRBV24-1	TRBJ2-1	TGTGCCGCCAGTGACGGGGGTGGCATATCCTACAATGAGCAGTTCTTC	CAASDGGGISYNEQFF
NA	NA	TRBV29-1	TRBJ2-5	TGCAGCGTTGAAGATCAGGTGGGGTGGGAAAAGACCCAGTACTTC	CSVEDQVGWEKTQYF
NA	NA	TRBV11-2	TRBJ2-7	TGTGTCAGCAGCCCCCCTTCAGGGGCTAGCGAGCAGCATTTC	CVSSPPSGASEQHF
few	NA	TRBV30	TRBJ1-2	TGTGCCTGGTCAAGGGGTTCTAACTATGGCTACACCTTC	CAWSRGSNYGYTF
many	TRBD2	TRBV11-2	TRBJ2-1	TGTGCCAGCAGCTTAGTGGGCGGGAGGGAAAATGAGCAGTTCTTC	CASSLVGGRENEQFF
NA	TRBD1	TRBV28	TRBJ1-1	TGTGCCAGCAGTTTAGCCGTAGGACAGGGAGCTTTCTTT	CASSLAVGQGAFF
many	NA	TRBV6-6	TRBJ2-1	TGTGCCAGCAGTATCGGATCGGCCGGGGTCAATGAGCAGTTCTTC	CASSIGSAGVNEQFF
medium-sized	TRBD2	TRBV11-2	TRBJ2-7	TGTGCCAGCAGCCATTTAAGCGGGAAAGGGGCCTACGAGCAGTACTTC	CASSHLSGKGAYEQYF
NA	NA	TRBV4-2	TRBJ2-2	TGTACCAGCCTGGGAGGTGGGGACATCGGGGAGCTGTTTTTT	CTSLGGGDIGELFF
NA	NA	TRBV4-1	TRBJ2-7	TGCGCCAGCAGCCACCCTGACTCCTACGAGCAGTACTTC	CASSHPDSYEQYF
NA	TRBD2	TRBV11-2	TRBJ2-5	TGTGCCAGCAGCTTACGACCGGGACTAGTTGGGCAAGAGACCCAGTACTTC	CASSLRPGLVGQETQYF
many	NA	TRBV6-6	TRBJ1-6	TGTGCCAGCAACGTAAATCGCGGTAGCTCCTATAATTCACCCCTCCACTTT	CASNVNRGSSYNSPLHF
NA	NA	TRBV11-2	TRBJ2-5	TGTGCCAGCCAACCTTGGGGAGCGTACCAAGAGACCCAGTACTTC	CASQPWGAYQETQYF
many	NA	TRBV5-4	TRBJ2-7	TGTGCCAGCAGCTTGGTGGGAGGACGTGCCTACGAGCAGTACTTC	CASSLVGGRAYEQYF
NA	NA	TRBV29-1	TRBJ2-7	TGCAGCGTTGTATTTATAGAACTGGGTTACGAGCAGTACTTC	CSVVFIELGYEQYF
many	NA	TRBV28	TRBJ2-5	TGTGCCAGCAGTTTAGGGGGGACCCAGTACTTC	CASSLGGTQYF
NA	TRBD2	TRBV30	TRBJ2-7	TGTGCCTGGAGTGAAGGTGGGACTACATTCTACGAGCAGTACTTC	CAWSEGGTTFYEQYF
NA	NA	TRBV21-1	TRBJ2-3	TGTGCCAGCAGCAAACAAACGGGGTTTTTGGCCCCCGGGACCACAGATACGCGGTATTTT	CASSKQTGFLAPGTTDTRYF
NA	NA	TRBV6-5	TRBJ2-1	TGTGCCAGCAGTTACTCGACACGTGACGATGAGCAGTTTTTC	CASSYSTRDDEQFF
once	NA	TRBV13	TRBJ2-1	TGTGCAAGCAGCTCACGCCCTGATTCTAGCGAGGACTCCTACAATGAGCAGTTCTTC	CASSSRPDSSEDSYNEQFF
few	TRBD1	TRBV28	TRBJ2-5	TGTGCCAGCAGTTTTTTCGACCCGGACAGGGACCAAGAGACCCAGTACTTC	CASSFFDPDRDQETQYF
NA	NA	TRBV7-9	TRBJ2-6	TGTGCCAGTAGCTTACATGAGGTTGGGGCCAACGTCCTGACTTTC	CASSLHEVGANVLTF
once	NA	TRBV20-1	TRBJ2-3	TGCAGTGCTGGGACTCCCGGGTCCCCAGATACGCAGTATTTT	CSAGTPGSPDTQYF